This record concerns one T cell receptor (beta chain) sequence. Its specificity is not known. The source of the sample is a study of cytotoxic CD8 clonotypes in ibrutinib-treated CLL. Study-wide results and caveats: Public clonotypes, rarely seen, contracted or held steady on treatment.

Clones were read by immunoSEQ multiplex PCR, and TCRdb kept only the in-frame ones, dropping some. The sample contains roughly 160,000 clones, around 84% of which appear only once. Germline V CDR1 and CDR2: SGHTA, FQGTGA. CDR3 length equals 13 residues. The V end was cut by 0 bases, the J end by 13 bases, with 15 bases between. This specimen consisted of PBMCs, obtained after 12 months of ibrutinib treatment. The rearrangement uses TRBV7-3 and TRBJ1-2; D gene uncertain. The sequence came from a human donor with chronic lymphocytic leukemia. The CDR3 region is CASSLTGLTAGTF. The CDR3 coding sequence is TGTGCCAGCAGCTTAACAGGATTGACGGCGGGCACCTTC. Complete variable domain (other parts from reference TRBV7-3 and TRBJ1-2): GAGVSQTPSNKVTEKGKYVELRCDPISGHTALYWYRQSLGQGPEFLIYFQGTGAADDSGLPNDRFFAVRPEGSVSTLKIQRTERGDSAVYLCASSLTGLTAGTFGSGTRLTVV.